Given below is one T cell receptor (beta chain) in context. Method: immunoSEQ multiplex PCR; TCRdb's copy keeps in-frame clones and lacks some. Here the sample spans 6,500 to 8,000 clones, 75% to 85% being singletons. These data are taken from a study of tumor-infiltrating lymphocytes in localized non-small cell lung cancer. In the study overall: Each patient gave resected tumor and non-adjacent uninvolved lung tissue.

Germline V CDR1 and CDR2: ENHRY, SYGVKD. The CDR3 is made up of 16 amino acids. V gave up 6 bases and J gave up 4 bases; unmatched junction bases: 12. The source material was uninvolved lung tissue not adjacent to the tumor. The sequence came from a human donor with non-small cell lung cancer. The rearrangement uses TRBV10-3 and TRBJ1-1, with 9 positions matching TRBD1. Here the CDR3 reads CAIRAGTGSGSTEAFF. The CDR3 bases are TGTGCCATCAGGGCGGGGACAGGGAGTGGATCCACTGAAGCTTTCTTT.